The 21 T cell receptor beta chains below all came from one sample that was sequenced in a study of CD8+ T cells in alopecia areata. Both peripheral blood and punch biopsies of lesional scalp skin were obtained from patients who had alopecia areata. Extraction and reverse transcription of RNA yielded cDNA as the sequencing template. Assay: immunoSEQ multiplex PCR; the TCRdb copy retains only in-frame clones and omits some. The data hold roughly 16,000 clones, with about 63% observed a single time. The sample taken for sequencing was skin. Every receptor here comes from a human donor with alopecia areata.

The CDR3 region is CASSEVQGYTDTQYF. CDR3 DNA: TGTGCCAGCAGTGAAGTGCAGGGATACACAGATACGCAGTATTTT. V and J are TRBV2 and TRBJ2-3; D possibly corresponds to TRBD1 (5 bases). The CDR3 contains 15 residues. The V gene lost 1 base and the J gene lost 2 bases, with 10 bases spanning the gap. The germline V gene encodes CDR1 SNHLY and CDR2 FYNNEI. The full variable domain, its missing parts supplied by reference TRBV2 and TRBJ2-3, is EPEVTQTPSHQVTQMGQEVILRCVPISNHLYFYWYRQILGQKVEFLVSFYNNEISEKSEIFDDQFSVERPDGSNFTLKIRSTKLEDSAMYFCASSEVQGYTDTQYFGPGTRLTVL.

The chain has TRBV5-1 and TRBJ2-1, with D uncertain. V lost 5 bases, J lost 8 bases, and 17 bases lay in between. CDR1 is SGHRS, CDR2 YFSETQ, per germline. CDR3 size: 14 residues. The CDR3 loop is CASRRIPGADEQFF. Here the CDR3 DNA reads TGCGCCAGCAGGCGGATTCCGGGTGCCGATGAGCAGTTCTTC.

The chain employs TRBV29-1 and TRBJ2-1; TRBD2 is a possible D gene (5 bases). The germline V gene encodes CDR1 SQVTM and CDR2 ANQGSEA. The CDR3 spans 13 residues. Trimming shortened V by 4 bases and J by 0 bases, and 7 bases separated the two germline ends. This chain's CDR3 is CSVGESSYNEQFF. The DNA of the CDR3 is TGCAGCGTTGGGGAGAGCTCCTACAATGAGCAGTTCTTC.

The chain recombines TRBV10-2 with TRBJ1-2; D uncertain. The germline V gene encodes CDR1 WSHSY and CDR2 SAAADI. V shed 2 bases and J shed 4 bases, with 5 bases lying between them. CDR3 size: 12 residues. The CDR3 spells CASSEGSYGYTF. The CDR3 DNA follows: TGCGCCAGCAGTGAGGGTAGCTATGGCTACACCTTC.

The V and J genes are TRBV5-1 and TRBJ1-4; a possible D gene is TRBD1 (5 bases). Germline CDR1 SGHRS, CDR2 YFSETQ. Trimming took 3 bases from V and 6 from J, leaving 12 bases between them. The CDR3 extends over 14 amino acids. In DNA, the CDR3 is TGCGCCAGCAGCTATAGGGGTCTGGATGAAAAACTGTTTTTT. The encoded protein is CASSYRGLDEKLFF.

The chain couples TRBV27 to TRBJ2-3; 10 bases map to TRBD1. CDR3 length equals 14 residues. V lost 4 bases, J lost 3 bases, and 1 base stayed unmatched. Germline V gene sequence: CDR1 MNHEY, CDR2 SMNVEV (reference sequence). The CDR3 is CASSSGQGTDTQYF. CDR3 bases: TGTGCCAGCAGTTCGGGACAGGGGACAGATACGCAGTATTTT.

The CDR3 reads CASSQDRRVRSYNEQFF. For the CDR3, the DNA is TGTGCCAGCAGCCAAGATCGCAGGGTCCGGTCCTACAATGAGCAGTTCTTC. The chain couples TRBV14 to TRBJ2-1, with D perhaps matching TRBD1 (5 bases). V shed 0 bases and J shed 1 base, with 13 bases lying between them. The CDR3 extends over 17 amino acids. The germline V gene has CDR1 SGHDN and CDR2 FVKESK.

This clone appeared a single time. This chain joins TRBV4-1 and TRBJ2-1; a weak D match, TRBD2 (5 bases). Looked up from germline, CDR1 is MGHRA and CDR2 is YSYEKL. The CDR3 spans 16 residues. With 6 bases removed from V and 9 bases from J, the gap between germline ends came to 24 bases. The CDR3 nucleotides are TGCGCCAGCAGTCCACGGTCGCGGGCCGGACGCCCTGAGCAGTTCTTC. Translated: CASSPRSRAGRPEQFF.

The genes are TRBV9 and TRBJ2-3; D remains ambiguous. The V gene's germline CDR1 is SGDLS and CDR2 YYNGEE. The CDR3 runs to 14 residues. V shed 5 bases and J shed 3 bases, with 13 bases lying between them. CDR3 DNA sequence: TGTGCCAGCAGTGGAAAGGGTGTAACAGATACGCAGTATTTT. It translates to CASSGKGVTDTQYF.

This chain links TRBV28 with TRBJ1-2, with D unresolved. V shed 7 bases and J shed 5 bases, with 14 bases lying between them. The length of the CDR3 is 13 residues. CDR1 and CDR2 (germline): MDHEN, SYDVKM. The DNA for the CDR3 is TGTGCCAGCACCTCCGGACGGTATTATGGCTACACCTTC. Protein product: CASTSGRYYGYTF.

The CDR3 nucleotides are TGTGCCAGCAGTTACGGGTCCGAGCAGTACTTC. Translation gives CASSYGSEQYF. The chain joins TRBV6-5 to TRBJ2-5; D is unclear. The J call may be incorrect, as the DNA end agrees better with TRBJ2-7. CDR1 is MNHEY, CDR2 SVGAGI, per germline. The CDR3 totals 11 residues.

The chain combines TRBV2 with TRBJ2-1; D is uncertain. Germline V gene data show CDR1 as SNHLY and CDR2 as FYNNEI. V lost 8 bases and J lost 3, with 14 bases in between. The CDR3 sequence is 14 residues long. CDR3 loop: CASPLSHFYNEQFF. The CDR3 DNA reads TGTGCCAGCCCTTTGTCCCATTTCTACAATGAGCAGTTCTTC.

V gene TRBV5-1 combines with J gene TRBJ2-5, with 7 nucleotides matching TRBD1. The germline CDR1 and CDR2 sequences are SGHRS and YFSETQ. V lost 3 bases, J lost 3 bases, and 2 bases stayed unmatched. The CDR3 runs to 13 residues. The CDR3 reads CASSSQGEETQYF. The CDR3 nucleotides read TGCGCCAGCAGCTCGCAGGGGGAAGAGACCCAGTACTTC.

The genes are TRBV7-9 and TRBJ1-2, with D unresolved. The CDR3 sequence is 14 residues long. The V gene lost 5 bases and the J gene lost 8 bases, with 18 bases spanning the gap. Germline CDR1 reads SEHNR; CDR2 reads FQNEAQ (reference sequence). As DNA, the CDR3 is TGTGCCAGCAGCCCGAACACTGGACGGATAGGCTACACCTTC. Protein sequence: CASSPNTGRIGYTF.

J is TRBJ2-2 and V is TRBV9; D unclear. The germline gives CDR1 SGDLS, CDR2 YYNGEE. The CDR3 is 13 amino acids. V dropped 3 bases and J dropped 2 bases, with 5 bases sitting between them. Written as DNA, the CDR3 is TGTGCCAGCAGCGCTCAAAACACCGGGGAGCTGTTTTTT. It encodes CASSAQNTGELFF.

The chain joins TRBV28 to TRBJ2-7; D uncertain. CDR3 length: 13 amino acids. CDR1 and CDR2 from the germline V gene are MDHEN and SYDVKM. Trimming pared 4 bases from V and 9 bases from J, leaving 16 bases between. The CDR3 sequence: CASSSDGAFGQYF. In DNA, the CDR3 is TGTGCCAGCAGTTCGGACGGAGCTTTTGGGCAGTACTTC.

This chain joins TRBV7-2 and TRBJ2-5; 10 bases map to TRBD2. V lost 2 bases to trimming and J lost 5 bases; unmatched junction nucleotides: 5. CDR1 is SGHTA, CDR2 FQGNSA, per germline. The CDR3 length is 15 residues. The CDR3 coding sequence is TGTGCCAGCAGCTTACGGCTAGCGGGAGTGGAGACCCAGTACTTC. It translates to CASSLRLAGVETQYF.

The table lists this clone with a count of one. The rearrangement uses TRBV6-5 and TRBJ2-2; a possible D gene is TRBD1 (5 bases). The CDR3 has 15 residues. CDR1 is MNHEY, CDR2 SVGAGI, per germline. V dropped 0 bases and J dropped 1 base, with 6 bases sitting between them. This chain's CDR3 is CASSYSTVNTGELFF. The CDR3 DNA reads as TGTGCCAGCAGTTACTCGACAGTGAACACCGGGGAGCTGTTTTTT.

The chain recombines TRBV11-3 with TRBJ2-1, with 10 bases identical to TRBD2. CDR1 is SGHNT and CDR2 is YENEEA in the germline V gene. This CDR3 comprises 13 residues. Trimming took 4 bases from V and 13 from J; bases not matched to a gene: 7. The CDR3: CASSSEAGGKQFF. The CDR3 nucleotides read TGTGCCAGCAGCTCTGAAGCGGGAGGGAAACAGTTCTTC.

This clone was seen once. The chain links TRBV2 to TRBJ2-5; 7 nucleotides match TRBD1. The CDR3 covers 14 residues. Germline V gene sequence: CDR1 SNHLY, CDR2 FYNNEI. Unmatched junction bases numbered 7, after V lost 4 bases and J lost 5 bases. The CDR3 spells CASSVDRARETQYF. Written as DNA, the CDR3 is TGTGCCAGCAGTGTAGACAGGGCGCGGGAGACCCAGTACTTC.

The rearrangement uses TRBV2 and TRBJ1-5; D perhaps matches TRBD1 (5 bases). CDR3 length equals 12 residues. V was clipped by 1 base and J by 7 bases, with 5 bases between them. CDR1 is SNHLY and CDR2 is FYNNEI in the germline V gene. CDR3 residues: CASSEGGQPQHF. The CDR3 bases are TGTGCCAGCAGTGAAGGGGGCCAGCCCCAGCATTTT.